Each of the 18 T cell receptor beta chains below was sequenced from the same sample in a study of shared clonotypes between healthy human individuals. Data came from immunoSEQ multiplex PCR; TCRdb stores just in-frame clones and leaves some out. The table has about 600,000 clones, approximately 97% seen once; the top ten hold around 0.057%. Sequenced material: naive CD4+ T cells sorted from blood. Described subset: CD45RA+ positively selected. These receptors all stem from a woman younger than 45 in good health.

J is TRBJ1-2 and V is TRBV4-1; D possibly corresponds to TRBD1 (6 bases). The CDR3 totals 13 residues. In germline, CDR1 is MGHRA, CDR2 YSYEKL. Trimming removed 2 bases at V and 4 bases at J, with 8 bases between. The CDR3 bases are TGCGCCAGCAGCCAACTCAGGGGCTATGGCTACACCTTC. Its protein is CASSQLRGYGYTF.

This clone was detected only once. The J gene is TRBJ1-2, the V gene TRBV7-3; D is unresolved. V shed 2 bases and J shed 7 bases, with 11 bases lying between them. This CDR3 has 13 amino acids. Germline V gene sequence: CDR1 SGHTA, CDR2 FQGTGA. CDR3 amino acids: CASSLAGGGGYTF. The CDR3 DNA follows: TGTGCCAGCAGCTTAGCCGGCGGCGGTGGCTACACCTTC. The complete variable domain, with remaining parts taken from reference TRBV7-3 and TRBJ1-2, reads GAGVSQTPSNKVTEKGKYVELRCDPISGHTALYWYRQSLGQGPEFLIYFQGTGAADDSGLPNDRFFAVRPEGSVSTLKIQRTERGDSAVYLCASSLAGGGGYTFGSGTRLTVV.

Remarks on this clone: In the same sample, other DNA sequences code for this CDR3. The chain combines TRBV28 with TRBJ1-1, with D possibly being TRBD1 (5 bases). Germline-derived CDR1 and CDR2 are MDHEN and SYDVKM. V lost 6 bases, J lost 3 bases, and 8 bases lay in between. CDR3 size: 12 residues. CDR3 protein: CASSTGYTEAFF. CDR3 sequence (DNA): TGTGCCAGCAGCACAGGTTACACTGAAGCTTTCTTT.

The chain carries TRBV30 and TRBJ1-1; 7 nucleotides line up with TRBD1. In germline, CDR1 is GTSNPN, CDR2 SVGIG (reference sequence). The CDR3 sequence is 13 residues long. V trimming: 8 bases; J trimming: 5 bases; junction bases outside the gene matches: 11. The CDR3, as DNA: TGTGCCCACAGGGGACAGCTATATACTGAAGCTTTCTTT. It encodes CAHRGQLYTEAFF.

The chain has TRBV13 and TRBJ1-5; TRBD1 is a possible D gene (5 bases). The V and J ends lost 2 bases and 2 bases respectively, with 13 bases between them. CDR1 PRHDT and CDR2 FYEKMQ come from the germline V gene (reference sequence). The CDR3 is made up of 16 amino acids. CDR3 in amino acids: CASSLRGTEGNQPQHF. Here the CDR3 DNA reads TGTGCCAGCAGCTTAAGAGGGACGGAGGGCAATCAGCCCCAGCATTTT.

The chain couples TRBV7-2 to TRBJ2-2; the match to TRBD1 covers 7 bases. J lost 5 bases, V lost 0 bases, and 3 bases had no gene match. This CDR3 region has 15 residues. In germline, CDR1 is SGHTA, CDR2 FQGNSA. Here the CDR3 reads CASSLAPTGTGELFF. The DNA for the CDR3 is TGTGCCAGCAGCTTAGCGCCGACAGGGACCGGGGAGCTGTTTTTT.

This clone was recorded only once. The V call is TRBV6-1, the J call TRBJ2-1; 9 bases match TRBD2. The CDR3 length is 18 residues. After removal of 0 bases from V and 10 bases from J, the junction contained 16 bases not matched to a gene. Per germline, CDR1 MNHNS and CDR2 SASEGT. The CDR3: CASSEALGLAGNPLEQFF. CDR3 in DNA: TGTGCCAGCAGTGAAGCGCTCGGGCTAGCGGGAAACCCGCTGGAGCAGTTCTTC.

The chain has TRBV5-1 and TRBJ2-5; 11 nucleotides match TRBD2. Germline CDR1 reads SGHRS; CDR2 reads YFSETQ. The CDR3 spans 15 residues. J lost 6 bases, V lost 3 bases, and 7 bases had no gene match. The CDR3 region is CASSSGSGREKTQYF. In DNA form, the CDR3 reads TGCGCCAGCAGCTCCGGTAGCGGGAGGGAGAAGACCCAGTACTTC.

The V and J genes are TRBV28 and TRBJ2-7; no definite D call. Germline V gene data show CDR1 as MDHEN and CDR2 as SYDVKM. The CDR3 is 14 residues long. The V gene lost 6 bases and the J gene lost 2 bases, with 14 bases spanning the gap. As DNA, the CDR3 is TGTGCCAGCAGCGGCCGGGTTTACGCCTACGAGCAGTACTTC. Translation: CASSGRVYAYEQYF.

This sequence joins TRBV30 and TRBJ2-2; TRBD2 aligns across 11 bases. The ends lost 4 bases at V and 1 base at J; junction bases unmatched: 8. The CDR3 is 17 residues long. CDR1 GTSNPN and CDR2 SVGIG come from the germline V gene (reference sequence). CDR3 in amino acids: CAWKTSGMVGNTGELFF. The DNA for the CDR3 is TGTGCCTGGAAGACTAGCGGGATGGTTGGGAACACCGGGGAGCTGTTTTTT.

The V gene is TRBV5-4, the J gene TRBJ1-1; D is possibly TRBD1 (6 bases). Trimming removed 0 bases at V and 3 bases at J, with 9 bases between. The CDR3 has 14 residues. Germline V gives CDR1 SGHNT, CDR2 YYREEE (reference sequence). The CDR3 here is CASSLEQGHTEAFF. In DNA form, the CDR3 reads TGTGCCAGCAGCTTGGAGCAGGGGCACACTGAAGCTTTCTTT.

The V gene is TRBV4-1, the J gene TRBJ2-1; 7 nucleotides line up with TRBD2. With 2 bases clipped from V and 7 bases from J, the junction kept 11 bases outside the gene matches. The V gene's germline CDR1 is MGHRA and CDR2 YSYEKL. The CDR3 is made up of 16 amino acids. The CDR3 DNA follows: TGCGCCAGCAGCCAATTTGGAACGGGAGCGGGAAATGAGCAGTTCTTC. This translates into CASSQFGTGAGNEQFF.

This chain links TRBV2 with TRBJ2-2; D is perhaps TRBD1 (6 bases). Germline V lookup: CDR1 SNHLY, CDR2 FYNNEI. This CDR3 comprises 14 residues. Between the trimmed V and J ends, which lost 4 bases and 1 base, there was a span of 7 bases. The CDR3 region is CASSGTENTGELFF. In DNA form, the CDR3 reads TGTGCCAGCAGTGGGACAGAGAACACCGGGGAGCTGTTTTTT. Supplemented by reference TRBV2 and TRBJ2-2, the full variable domain reads EPEVTQTPSHQVTQMGQEVILRCVPISNHLYFYWYRQILGQKVEFLVSFYNNEISEKSEIFDDQFSVERPDGSNFTLKIRSTKLEDSAMYFCASSGTENTGELFFGEGSRLTVL.

This clone was detected only once. V and J are TRBV7-2 and TRBJ1-1; D call uncertain. With 3 bases removed from V and 0 bases from J, the gap between germline ends came to 5 bases. Germline-derived CDR1 and CDR2 are SGHTA and FQGNSA. The CDR3 length is 13 residues. Here the CDR3 reads CASSFNMNTEAFF. In DNA form, the CDR3 reads TGTGCCAGCAGCTTCAACATGAACACTGAAGCTTTCTTT.

CDR3 protein: CASSDTQVSYEQYF. The CDR3 coding sequence is TGTGCCAGCAGTGATACACAGGTCTCCTACGAGCAGTACTTC. V is TRBV27 and J is TRBJ2-7, with D tentatively TRBD1 (5 bases). From germline, CDR1 is MNHEY and CDR2 SMNVEV (reference sequence). Between the trimmed V and J ends, which lost 5 bases and 0 bases, there was a span of 11 bases. This CDR3 region has 14 residues.

The V gene is TRBV5-1, the J gene TRBJ2-2; D remains unclear. CDR1 is SGHRS, CDR2 YFSETQ, per germline. The CDR3 consists of 15 residues. V was pared by 0 bases and J by 7 bases, with 13 bases between. CDR3 in amino acids: CASSLGSTLGGELFF. The DNA for the CDR3 is TGCGCCAGCAGCTTGGGTAGTACCCTGGGCGGGGAGCTGTTTTTT.

This clone was picked up one time. The J gene is TRBJ2-3, the V gene TRBV25-1; D possibly corresponds to TRBD1 (6 bases). Germline CDR1 is MGHDK and CDR2 is SYGVNS. The ends were cut back, 3 bases at V and 4 bases at J, with 8 bases in the middle. The CDR3 totals 13 residues. This CDR3 reads CASSDYRADTQYF. The DNA of the CDR3 is TGTGCCAGCAGTGATTACAGGGCAGATACGCAGTATTTT.

The V call is TRBV25-1, the J call TRBJ2-5; the D is unclear. CDR1 MGHDK and CDR2 SYGVNS come from the germline V gene. Trimming took 2 bases from V and 1 from J, leaving 8 bases between them. The CDR3 extends over 14 amino acids. The CDR3 bases are TGTGCCAGCAGTGAAGTCTTGAGCCAAGAGACCCAGTACTTC. This translates into CASSEVLSQETQYF.